Given below is one T cell receptor beta chain in context. Its antigen is unknown. Investigators isolated RNA and reverse transcribed it into cDNA to act as the sequencing template. Here immunoSEQ multiplex PCR was the method, and the copy in TCRdb shows in-frame clones only, minus some. This table has 100,000 to 150,000 clones, about 59% appearing once. Treatment reported: oral pan-JAK inhibitor, 5-10 mg twice daily. The data originate from a study of CD8+ T cells in alopecia areata. Study summary: A regimen of oral tofacitinib, 5 to 10 mg twice daily, was given to treated patients. Study-wide results and limits: Within the top 100, expanded CD8+ clones significantly decreased with tofacitinib, as did scalp clonality.

V trimming: 4 bases; J trimming: 4 bases; junction bases outside the gene matches: 8. Germline assignment: CDR1 SGHDN and CDR2 FVKESK. The CDR3 length is 15 residues. The clonotype was recovered from a human donor with alopecia areata. The V and J genes are TRBV14 and TRBJ1-1; 8 bases are shared with TRBD1. Sequences were derived from CD4+ T cells sorted from blood, sampled at week 4, from a patient treated with tofacitinib. In DNA, the CDR3 is TGTGCCAGCAGCCCGGACAGGGTTCAGGCCACTGAAGCTTTCTTT. Translating gives CASSPDRVQATEAFF.